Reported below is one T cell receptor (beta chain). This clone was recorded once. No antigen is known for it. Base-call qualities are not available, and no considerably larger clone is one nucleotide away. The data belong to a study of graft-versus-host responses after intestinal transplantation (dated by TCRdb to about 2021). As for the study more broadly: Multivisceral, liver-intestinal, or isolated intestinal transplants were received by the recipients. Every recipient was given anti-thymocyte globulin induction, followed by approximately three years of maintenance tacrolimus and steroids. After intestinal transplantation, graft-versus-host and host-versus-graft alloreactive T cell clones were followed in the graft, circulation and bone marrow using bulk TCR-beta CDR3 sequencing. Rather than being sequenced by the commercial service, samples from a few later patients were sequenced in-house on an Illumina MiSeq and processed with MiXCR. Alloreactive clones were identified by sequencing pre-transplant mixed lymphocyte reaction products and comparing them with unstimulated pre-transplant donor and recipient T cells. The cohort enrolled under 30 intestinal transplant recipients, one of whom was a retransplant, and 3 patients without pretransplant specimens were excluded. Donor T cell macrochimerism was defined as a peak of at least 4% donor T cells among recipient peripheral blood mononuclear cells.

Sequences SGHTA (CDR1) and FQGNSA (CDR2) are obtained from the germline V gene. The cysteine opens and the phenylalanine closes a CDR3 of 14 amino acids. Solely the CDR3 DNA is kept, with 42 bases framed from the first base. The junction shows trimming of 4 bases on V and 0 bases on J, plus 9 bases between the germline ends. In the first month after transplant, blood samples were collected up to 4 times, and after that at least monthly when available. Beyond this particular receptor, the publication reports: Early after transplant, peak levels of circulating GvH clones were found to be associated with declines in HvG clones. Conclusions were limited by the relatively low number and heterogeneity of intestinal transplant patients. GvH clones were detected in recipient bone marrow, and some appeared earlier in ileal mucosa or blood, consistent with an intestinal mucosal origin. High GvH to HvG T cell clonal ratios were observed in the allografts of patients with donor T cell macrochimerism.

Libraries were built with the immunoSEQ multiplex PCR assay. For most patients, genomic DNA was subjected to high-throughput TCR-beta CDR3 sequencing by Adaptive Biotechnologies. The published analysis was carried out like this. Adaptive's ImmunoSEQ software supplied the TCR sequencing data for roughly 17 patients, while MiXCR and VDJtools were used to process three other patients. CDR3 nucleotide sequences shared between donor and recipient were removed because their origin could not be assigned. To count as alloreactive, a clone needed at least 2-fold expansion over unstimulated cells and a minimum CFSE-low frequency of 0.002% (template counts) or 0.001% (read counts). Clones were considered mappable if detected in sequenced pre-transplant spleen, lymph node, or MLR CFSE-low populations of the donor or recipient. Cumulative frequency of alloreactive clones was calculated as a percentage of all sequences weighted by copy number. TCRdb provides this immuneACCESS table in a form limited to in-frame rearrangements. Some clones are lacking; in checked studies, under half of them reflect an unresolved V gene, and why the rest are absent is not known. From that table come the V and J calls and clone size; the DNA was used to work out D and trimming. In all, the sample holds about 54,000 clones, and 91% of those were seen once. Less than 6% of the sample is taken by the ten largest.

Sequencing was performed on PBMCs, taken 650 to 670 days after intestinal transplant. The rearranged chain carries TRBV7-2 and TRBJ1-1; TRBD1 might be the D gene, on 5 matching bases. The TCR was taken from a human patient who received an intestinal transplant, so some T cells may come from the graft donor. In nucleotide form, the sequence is TGTGCCAGCAGCTCAGGGTCCATGAACACTGAAGCTTTCTTT. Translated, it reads CASSSGSMNTEAFF.